The next 20 T cell receptor beta chains were all read from a single sample in a study of molecular identifiers for immune sequencing clone quantification. TCRdb reprocessed the PCR reads via MiXCR and lists one record per CDR3 protein. The sample includes about 330,000 distinct CDR3 sequences, 24% of them seen just once. The sample comprised naive CD8+ T cells from blood, with Jurkat cell RNA spiked in. Documented subset: FACS-sorted CD8+CD4-CCR7+CD45RA+ naive T cells. These receptor sequences come from a human donor in good health. Some libraries in this study had Jurkat cell RNA spiked in.

The chain joins TRBV12-3 or TRBV12-4 to TRBJ1-2; TRBD1 matches 9 bases. The CDR3 runs 14 residues. The V segment lost 5 bases and the J segment 6 bases; nucleotides outside the gene matches: 7. The CDR3 sequence is CASSPTGGADGYTF. The CDR3 coding sequence is TGTGCCAGCAGTCCAACAGGGGGCGCGGATGGCTACACCTTC.

The genes are TRBV20-1 and TRBJ1-1; no definite D call. The CDR3 has 14 amino acids. CDR1 DFQATT and CDR2 SNEGSKA come from the germline V gene (reference sequence). V was pared by 3 bases and J by 1 base, with 12 bases between. This chain's CDR3 is CSASSLAANTEAFF. The CDR3 DNA follows: TGCAGTGCTAGCTCCTTGGCAGCGAACACTGAAGCTTTCTTT.

This clonotype was seen repeatedly, ten times or more. The chain couples TRBV9 to TRBJ2-7; a weak D match, TRBD1 (7 bases). Germline CDR1 is SGDLS and CDR2 is YYNGEE. With 4 bases removed from V and 0 bases from J, the gap between germline ends came to 14 bases. CDR3 size: 15 residues. In DNA, the CDR3 is TGTGCCAGCAGCCCAGGGGGACTTCCCTCCTACGAGCAGTACTTC. Amino acid sequence: CASSPGGLPSYEQYF.

This clonotype came up many times. The rearrangement joins TRBV20-1 to TRBJ1-2; D perhaps matches TRBD1 (6 bases). Trimming took off 0 bases at V and 4 bases at J, with 12 bases between the two ends. Germline V gene lookup returns CDR1 DFQATT and CDR2 SNEGSKA (reference sequence). The CDR3 covers 14 residues. The CDR3 DNA follows: TGCAGTGCTAGAGATCCGCGAGGGGGCTATGGCTACACCTTC. Translating gives CSARDPRGGYGYTF.

This clonotype has at least ten counts. CDR3 amino acids: CSASWASSGGSSYEQYF. The CDR3 nucleotides read TGCAGTGCTAGTTGGGCCTCTAGCGGGGGGTCCTCCTACGAGCAGTACTTC. The rearrangement links TRBV20-1 to TRBJ2-7; 11 positions match TRBD2. The germline V gene has CDR1 DFQATT and CDR2 SNEGSKA (reference sequence). This CDR3 comprises 17 residues. Germline trimming cut 3 bases from V and 0 bases from J; bases unmatched to any gene: 10.

This clonotype was recorded a few times. The genes are TRBV5-6 and TRBJ2-3; 10 positions agree with TRBD2. The trim removed 0 bases at V and 5 bases at J, leaving 3 bases unmatched. Germline values: CDR1 SGHDT, CDR2 YYEEEE. The CDR3 loop spans 15 amino acids. DNA for the CDR3: TGTGCCAGCAGCTTGGCTAGCGGGAGTCAAGATACGCAGTATTTT. This sequence encodes CASSLASGSQDTQYF. The full variable domain, rest sourced from reference TRBV5-6 and TRBJ2-3, is DAGVTQSPTHLIKTRGQQVTLRCSPKSGHDTVSWYQQALGQGPQFIFQYYEEEERQRGNFPDRFSGHQFPNYSSELNVNALLLGDSALYLCASSLASGSQDTQYFGPGTRLTVL.

Regarding this clonotype: This may come from a read error, since a much larger clone is one base off. This chain joins TRBV9 and TRBJ1-1, with D unresolved. Germline CDR1 and CDR2: SGDLS and YYNGEE. V lost 0 bases, J lost 8 bases, and 14 bases lay in between. This CDR3 region has 14 residues. CDR3 in DNA: TGTGCCAGCAGCGTAGATGCATTCCCCGGGGAAGCTTTCTTT. Its translation is CASSVDAFPGEAFF.

This clonotype has at least ten counts. V gene TRBV9 combines with J gene TRBJ2-3; 11 bases match TRBD2. Germline assignment: CDR1 SGDLS and CDR2 YYNGEE. CDR3 length: 16 amino acids. The V segment lost 3 bases and the J segment 6 bases; nucleotides outside the gene matches: 9. Here the CDR3 reads CASSGLTSGAVDTQYF. Written as DNA, the CDR3 is TGTGCCAGCAGCGGGCTGACTAGCGGGGCCGTCGATACGCAGTATTTT.

In this sample, this clonotype turned up a few times. The genes are TRBV4-3 and TRBJ2-7; a possible D gene is TRBD2 (6 bases). Germline V gene lookup returns CDR1 LGHNA and CDR2 YSLEER. Trimming cost V 0 bases and J 0 bases, with 9 bases left between them. This CDR3 comprises 15 residues. The CDR3 sequence is CASSQDAGSSYEQYF. CDR3 DNA: TGCGCCAGCAGCCAAGACGCGGGGAGCTCCTACGAGCAGTACTTC.

The chain couples TRBV12-3 or TRBV12-4 to TRBJ2-5; possible D gene TRBD1, 6 bases. There are 12 residues in the CDR3. V lost 6 bases, J lost 7 bases, and 12 bases lay in between. Here the CDR3 reads CASSTGFGTQYF. The CDR3, as DNA: TGTGCCAGCAGCACAGGGTTTGGGACCCAGTACTTC.

With respect to this clonotype: The junction does not match germline at one end; this may be a read error. V gene TRBV4-2 combines with J gene TRBJ2-3; no firm D call. The CDR3 is 16 residues long. Germline CDR1 reads LGHNA; CDR2 reads YNFKEQ. Here the CDR3 reads CASSQDRGLGTDTQYF. The CDR3 DNA reads TGCGCCAGCAGCCAAGATCGTGGGCTCGGCACAGATACGCAGTATTTT.

The rearrangement joins TRBV3-1 to TRBJ2-3; possible D gene TRBD1, 6 bases. The CDR3 is made up of 15 amino acids. V lost 1 base and J 5 bases, leaving 13 bases between the germline ends. Germline CDR1 is LGHDT and CDR2 is YNNKEL (reference sequence). In DNA, the CDR3 is TGTGCCAGCAGCCAAGCCGGGACACTAGTAGATACGCAGTATTTT. Translation gives CASSQAGTLVDTQYF.

This clonotype turned up a few times. The chain couples TRBV28 to TRBJ1-6; D ambiguous. Germline lookup yields CDR1 MDHEN and CDR2 SYDVKM. This CDR3 has 16 amino acids. V lost 3 bases and J lost 0, with 9 bases in between. The CDR3 loop is CASSLMRSSYNSPLHF. The CDR3 DNA follows: TGTGCCAGCAGTTTGATGAGGAGCTCCTATAATTCACCCCTCCACTTT. Together with reference TRBV28 and TRBJ1-6, the CDR3 gives the full variable domain: DVKVTQSSRYLVKRTGEKVFLECVQDMDHENMFWYRQDPGLGLRLIYFSYDVKMKEKGDIPEGYSVSREKKERFSLILESASTNQTSMYLCASSLMRSSYNSPLHFGNGTRLTVT.

The CDR3 coding sequence is TGTGCCAGCAGTTTATCGATGGCTGACGAGCAGTACTTC. This sequence encodes CASSLSMADEQYF. This chain joins TRBV27 and TRBJ2-7, with no clear D. Germline lookup yields CDR1 MNHEY and CDR2 SMNVEV (reference sequence). This CDR3 has 13 residues. Trimming took 0 bases from V and 5 from J, leaving 8 bases between them.

This clonotype was observed a few times. V gene TRBV7-9 combines with J gene TRBJ1-4; 7 bases fit TRBD1. The germline V gene has CDR1 SEHNR and CDR2 FQNEAQ (reference sequence). The CDR3 consists of 14 residues. V lost 3 bases, J lost 7 bases, and 5 bases stayed unmatched. This chain's CDR3 is CASSFGGGTEKLFF. As DNA, the CDR3 is TGTGCCAGCAGCTTCGGAGGGGGCACTGAAAAACTGTTTTTT.

Notes on this clonotype: The CDR3 does not close with the conserved phenylalanine or tryptophan, likely indicating a read error. V usage is TRBV7-9 and J usage is TRBJ1-5, with 10 bases matching TRBD1. This CDR3 spans 16 amino acids. The germline CDR1 and CDR2 sequences are SEHNR and FQNEAQ (reference sequence). V shed 1 base and J 5 bases; nucleotides not matched to a gene: 5. The CDR3 region is CASSLVGTGEDQPQHL. The CDR3 DNA follows: TGTGCCAGCAGCTTAGTAGGGACAGGGGAGGATCAGCCCCAGCATCTT.

This clonotype appeared a few times. In DNA, the CDR3 is TGCGCCAGCAGCTTGGCCGGGTTGGGACTAACTATAGATACGCAGTATTTT. Protein sequence: CASSLAGLGLTIDTQYF. V is TRBV5-1 and J is TRBJ2-3, with 7 positions matching TRBD2. The CDR3 has 17 amino acids. V lost 0 bases, J lost 5 bases, and 12 bases stayed unmatched. Germline CDR1 SGHRS, CDR2 YFSETQ.

This clonotype was found a few times. The genes are TRBV6-1 and TRBJ1-1; maybe TRBD1 (6 bases). Between the trimmed V and J ends, which lost 2 bases and 0 bases, there was a span of 10 bases. Looked up from germline, CDR1 is MNHNS and CDR2 is SASEGT. CDR3 length: 15 amino acids. Here the CDR3 reads CASSEFKGVNTEAFF. As DNA, the CDR3 is TGTGCCAGCAGTGAATTCAAGGGGGTGAACACTGAAGCTTTCTTT.

This clonotype was picked up many times. The chain couples TRBV24-1 to TRBJ2-3; TRBD2 aligns across 11 bases. Trimming removed 1 base from V and 2 bases from J; junction bases left unmatched: 4. Germline V gene sequence: CDR1 KGHDR, CDR2 SFDVKD. The CDR3 runs 17 residues. The CDR3 loop reads CATSDFTSGGHTDTQYF. The CDR3 bases are TGTGCCACCAGTGATTTTACTAGCGGGGGCCACACAGATACGCAGTATTTT.

The rearrangement uses TRBV11-2 and TRBJ2-1; 9 bases fit TRBD2. The CDR3 spans 16 residues. Germline V gene sequence: CDR1 SGHAT, CDR2 FQNNGV. The junction had 11 bases not matched to a gene; V was cut back by 3 bases and J by 8 bases. The CDR3 DNA is TGTGCCAGCAGCTTGCTCTGGGCTAGCGGGACCCATGAGCAGTTCTTC. This gives the protein CASSLLWASGTHEQFF.